The clone carrying this T cell receptor (beta chain) was observed a handful of times. What it binds is not known. Produced via immunoSEQ multiplex PCR; TCRdb's table is partial and in-frame only. The table includes some 140,000 clones, approximately 92% detected once. This record belongs to a study of T cell responses to AZD1222 COVID-19 vaccine. Losses at the gene ends were 0 bases for V and 4 bases for J; bases not matched to a gene: 2. CDR1 is LGHNA, CDR2 YNFKEQ, per germline. CDR3 size: 15 residues. The study's findings and limits: Most donors were white British and more were female, and clonal diversity was possibly underestimated.

Sample: peripheral blood, taken 28 days after the second AZD1222 dose. The TCR comes from an adult who received the AZD1222 COVID-19 vaccine. This rearrangement joins TRBV4-2 to TRBJ2-3, with 9 bases that match TRBD2. CDR3 nucleotide sequence: TGTGCCAGCAGCCAAGATGCGGGGGGGCCAGATACGCAGTATTTT. Encoded protein: CASSQDAGGPDTQYF.